This T cell receptor beta chain was recorded in a study of cytomegalovirus exposure and HLA in healthy donors. Study-level points and caveats: The study put some 160 TCR beta chains on its list as cytomegalovirus-associated.

The primer mix had 60 Vbeta and 13 Jbeta primers. Clones were sequenced by immunoSEQ multiplex PCR, and TCRdb holds only the in-frame ones, with some missing. The table shows tens of thousands of clones, with around 83% occurring only once. The CDR3 spans 14 residues. Trimming left V 1 base short and J 6 bases short, with 10 bases between. Germline loops: CDR1 MGHRA, CDR2 YSYEKL. Details on this clone: What it recognizes is unknown.

Sequencing was carried out using PBMCs. This rearrangement joins TRBV4-1 to TRBJ2-1; D call uncertain. This clonotype originated in a human donor in good health. The CDR3 loop reads CASSQVPRSNEQFF. The CDR3 DNA reads as TGCGCCAGCAGCCAAGTACCTAGAAGCAATGAGCAGTTCTTC.